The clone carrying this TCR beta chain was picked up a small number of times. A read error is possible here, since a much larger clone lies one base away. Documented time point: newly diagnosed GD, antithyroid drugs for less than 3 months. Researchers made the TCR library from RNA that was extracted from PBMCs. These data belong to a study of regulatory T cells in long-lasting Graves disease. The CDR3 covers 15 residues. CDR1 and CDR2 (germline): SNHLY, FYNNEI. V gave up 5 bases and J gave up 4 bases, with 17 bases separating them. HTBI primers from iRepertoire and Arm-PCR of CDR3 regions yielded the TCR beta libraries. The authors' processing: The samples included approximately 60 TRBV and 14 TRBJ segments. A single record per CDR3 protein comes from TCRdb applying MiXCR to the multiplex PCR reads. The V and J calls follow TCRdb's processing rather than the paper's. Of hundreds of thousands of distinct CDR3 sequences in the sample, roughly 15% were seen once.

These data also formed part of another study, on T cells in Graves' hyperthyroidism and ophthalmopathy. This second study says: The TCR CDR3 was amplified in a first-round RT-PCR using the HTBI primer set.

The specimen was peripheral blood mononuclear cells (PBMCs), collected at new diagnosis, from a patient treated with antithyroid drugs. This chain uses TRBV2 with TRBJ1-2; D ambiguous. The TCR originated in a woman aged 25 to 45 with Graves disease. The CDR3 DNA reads TGTGCCAGCAGTATACGCAGGCTGGACGGCTATGGCTACACCTTC. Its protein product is CASSIRRLDGYGYTF.